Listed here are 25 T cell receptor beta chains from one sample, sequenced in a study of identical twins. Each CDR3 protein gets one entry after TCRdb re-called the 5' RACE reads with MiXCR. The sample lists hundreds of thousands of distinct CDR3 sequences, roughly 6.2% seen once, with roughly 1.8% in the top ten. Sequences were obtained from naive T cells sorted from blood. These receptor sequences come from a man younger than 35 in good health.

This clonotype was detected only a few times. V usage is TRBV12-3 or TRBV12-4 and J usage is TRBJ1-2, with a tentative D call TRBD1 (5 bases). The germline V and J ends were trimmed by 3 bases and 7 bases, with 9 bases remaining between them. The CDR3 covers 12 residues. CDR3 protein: CASSFPQGGYTF. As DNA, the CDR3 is TGTGCCAGCAGTTTTCCCCAGGGTGGCTACACCTTC.

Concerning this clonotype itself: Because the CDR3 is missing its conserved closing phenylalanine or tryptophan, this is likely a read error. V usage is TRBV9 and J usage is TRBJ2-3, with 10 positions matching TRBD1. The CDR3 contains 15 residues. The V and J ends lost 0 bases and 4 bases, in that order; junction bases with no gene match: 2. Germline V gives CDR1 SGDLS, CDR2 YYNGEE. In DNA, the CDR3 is TGTGCCAGCAGCGTAGATGACAGGGGGCCAGATACGCAGTATTCT. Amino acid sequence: CASSVDDRGPDTQYS.

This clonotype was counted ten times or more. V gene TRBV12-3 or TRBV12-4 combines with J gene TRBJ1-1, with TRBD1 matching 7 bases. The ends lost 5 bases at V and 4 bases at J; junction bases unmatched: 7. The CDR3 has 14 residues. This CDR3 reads CASSLQGGSTEAFF. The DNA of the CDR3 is TGTGCCAGCAGTCTCCAGGGGGGTAGCACTGAAGCTTTCTTT.

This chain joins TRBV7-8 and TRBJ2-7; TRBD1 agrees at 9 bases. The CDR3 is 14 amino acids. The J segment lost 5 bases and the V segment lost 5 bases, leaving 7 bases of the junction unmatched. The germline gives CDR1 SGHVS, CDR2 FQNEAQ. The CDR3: CASSSTTGGHEQYF. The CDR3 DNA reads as TGTGCCAGCAGCAGTACCACAGGGGGCCACGAGCAGTACTTC.

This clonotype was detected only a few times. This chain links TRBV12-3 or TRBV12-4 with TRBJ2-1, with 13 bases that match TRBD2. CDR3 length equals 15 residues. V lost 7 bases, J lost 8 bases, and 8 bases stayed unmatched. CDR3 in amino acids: CASTFGLAGVYEQFF. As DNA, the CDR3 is TGTGCCAGCACCTTCGGACTAGCGGGAGTCTATGAGCAGTTCTTC.

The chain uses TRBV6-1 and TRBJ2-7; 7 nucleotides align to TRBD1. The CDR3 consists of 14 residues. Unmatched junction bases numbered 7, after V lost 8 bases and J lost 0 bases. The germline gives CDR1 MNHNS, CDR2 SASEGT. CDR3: CASGPTGSSYEQYV. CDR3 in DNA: TGTGCCAGCGGTCCGACAGGGAGCTCCTACGAGCAGTACGTC.

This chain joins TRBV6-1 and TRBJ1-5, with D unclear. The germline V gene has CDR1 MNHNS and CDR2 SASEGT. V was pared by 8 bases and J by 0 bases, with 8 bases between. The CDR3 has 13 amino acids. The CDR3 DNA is TGTGCCAGCGGCATATATAGCAATCAGCCCCAGCATTTT. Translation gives CASGIYSNQPQHF.

The CDR3 spells CASSGAGQSNIQYF. DNA for the CDR3: TGCGCCAGCAGTGGAGCGGGCCAGAGTAACATTCAGTACTTC. The chain combines TRBV10-2 with TRBJ2-4, with D perhaps TRBD2 (6 bases). The CDR3 consists of 14 residues. V lost 4 bases and J 7 bases, leaving 14 bases between the germline ends. Germline CDR1 is WSHSY and CDR2 is SAAADI.

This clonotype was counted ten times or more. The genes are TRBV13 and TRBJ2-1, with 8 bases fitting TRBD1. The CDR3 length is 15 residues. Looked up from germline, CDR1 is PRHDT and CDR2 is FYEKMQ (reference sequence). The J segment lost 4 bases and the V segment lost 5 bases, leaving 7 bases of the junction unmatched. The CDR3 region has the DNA TGTGCCAGCAGCCCGTGGACAGGGCCGTACAATGAGCAGTTCTTC. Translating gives CASSPWTGPYNEQFF.

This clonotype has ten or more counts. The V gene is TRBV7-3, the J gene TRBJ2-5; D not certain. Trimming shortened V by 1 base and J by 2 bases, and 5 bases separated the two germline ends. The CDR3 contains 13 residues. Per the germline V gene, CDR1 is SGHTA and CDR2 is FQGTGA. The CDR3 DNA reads TGTGCCAGCAGCTTAAGGTGGCAAGAGACCCAGTACTTC. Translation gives CASSLRWQETQYF.

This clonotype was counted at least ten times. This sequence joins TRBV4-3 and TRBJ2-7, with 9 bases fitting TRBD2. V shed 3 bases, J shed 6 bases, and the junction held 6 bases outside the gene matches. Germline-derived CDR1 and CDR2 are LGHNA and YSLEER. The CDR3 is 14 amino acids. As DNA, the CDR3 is TGCGCCAGCAGCCAGGGGACTAGCTCAGGCGAGCAGTACTTC. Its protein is CASSQGTSSGEQYF.

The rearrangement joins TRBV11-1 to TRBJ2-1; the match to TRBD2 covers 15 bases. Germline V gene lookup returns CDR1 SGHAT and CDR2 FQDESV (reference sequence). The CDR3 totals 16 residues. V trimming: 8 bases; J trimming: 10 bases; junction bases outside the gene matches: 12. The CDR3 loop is CASSYGLAGGEVEQFF. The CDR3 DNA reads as TGTGCCAGCTCGTACGGACTAGCGGGAGGGGAAGTGGAGCAGTTCTTC.

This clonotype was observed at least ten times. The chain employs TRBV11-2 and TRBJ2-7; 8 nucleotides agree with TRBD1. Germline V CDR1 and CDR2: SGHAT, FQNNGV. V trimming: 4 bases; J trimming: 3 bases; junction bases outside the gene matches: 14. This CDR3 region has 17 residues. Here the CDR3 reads CASSSVRTGWQLYEQYV. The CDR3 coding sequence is TGTGCCAGCAGCTCAGTAAGGACAGGGTGGCAACTCTACGAGCAGTACGTC.

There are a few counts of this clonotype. CDR3 loop: CASSSGQGARNEQFF. CDR3 DNA: TGTGCCAGCAGCTCAGGACAGGGGGCGCGCAATGAGCAGTTCTTC. V and J are TRBV5-6 and TRBJ2-1; 11 nucleotides line up with TRBD1. Unmatched junction bases numbered 5, after V lost 3 bases and J lost 6 bases. Germline-derived CDR1 and CDR2 are SGHDT and YYEEEE. The CDR3 sequence is 15 residues long.

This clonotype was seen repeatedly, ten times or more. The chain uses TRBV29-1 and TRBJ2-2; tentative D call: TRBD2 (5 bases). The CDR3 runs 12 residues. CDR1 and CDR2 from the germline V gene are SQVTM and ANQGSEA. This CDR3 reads CVERVMTGELFF. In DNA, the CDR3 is TGCGTTGAGAGGGTGATGACCGGGGAGCTGTTTTTT.

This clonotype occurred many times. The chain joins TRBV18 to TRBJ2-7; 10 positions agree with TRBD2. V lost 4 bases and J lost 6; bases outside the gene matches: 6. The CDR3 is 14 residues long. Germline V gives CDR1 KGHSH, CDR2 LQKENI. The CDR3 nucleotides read TGTGCCAGCTCACACGGGACTAGCGTTGGCGAGCAGTACTTC. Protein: CASSHGTSVGEQYF.

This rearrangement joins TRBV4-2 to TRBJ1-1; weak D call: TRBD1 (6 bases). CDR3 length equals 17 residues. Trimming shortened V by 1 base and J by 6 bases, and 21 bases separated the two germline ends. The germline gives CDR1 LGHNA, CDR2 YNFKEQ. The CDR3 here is CASSQGQGLAPPAEAFF. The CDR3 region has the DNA TGTGCCAGCAGCCAAGGGCAGGGGCTGGCCCCCCCAGCTGAAGCTTTCTTT.

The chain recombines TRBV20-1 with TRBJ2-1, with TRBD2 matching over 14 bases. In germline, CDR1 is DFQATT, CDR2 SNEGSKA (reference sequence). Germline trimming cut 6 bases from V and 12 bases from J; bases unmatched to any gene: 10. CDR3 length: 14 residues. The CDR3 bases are TGCAGTGCCCGACTAGCGGGAGGGCCCCCTCGGCAGTTCTTC. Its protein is CSARLAGGPPRQFF.

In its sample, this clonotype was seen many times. The CDR3 spells CASRPDRGQETQYF. Written as DNA, the CDR3 is TGTGCCAGCAGACCGGACCGAGGCCAAGAGACCCAGTACTTC. The V and J genes are TRBV6-1 and TRBJ2-5, with D unclear. The CDR3 contains 14 residues. The ends were cut back, 6 bases at V and 1 base at J, with 12 bases in the middle. Per germline, CDR1 MNHNS and CDR2 SASEGT.

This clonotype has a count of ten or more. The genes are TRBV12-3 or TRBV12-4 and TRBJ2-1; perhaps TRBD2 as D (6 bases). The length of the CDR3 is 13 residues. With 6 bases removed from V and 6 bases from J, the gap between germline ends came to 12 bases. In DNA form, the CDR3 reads TGTGCCAGCAGGACCGGGAGCTTCAATGAGCAGTTCTTC. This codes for CASRTGSFNEQFF.

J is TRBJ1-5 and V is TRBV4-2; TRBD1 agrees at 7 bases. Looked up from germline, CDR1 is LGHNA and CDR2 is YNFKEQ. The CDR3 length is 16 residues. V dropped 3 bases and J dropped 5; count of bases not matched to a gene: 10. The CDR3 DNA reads TGTGCCAGCAGCCAGGAGGGGGCAGGTGAATATCAGCCCCAGCATTTT. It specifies CASSQEGAGEYQPQHF.

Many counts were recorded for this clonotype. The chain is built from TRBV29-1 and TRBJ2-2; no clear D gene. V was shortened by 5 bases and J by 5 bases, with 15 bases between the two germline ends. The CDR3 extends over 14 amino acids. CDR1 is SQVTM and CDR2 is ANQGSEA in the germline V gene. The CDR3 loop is CSVQNRAITGELFF. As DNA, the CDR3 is TGCAGCGTTCAGAATCGGGCCATTACCGGGGAGCTGTTTTTT.

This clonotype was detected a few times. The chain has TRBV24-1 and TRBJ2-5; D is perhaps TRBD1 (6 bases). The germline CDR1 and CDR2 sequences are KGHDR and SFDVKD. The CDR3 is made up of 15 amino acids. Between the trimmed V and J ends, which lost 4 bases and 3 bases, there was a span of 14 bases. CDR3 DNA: TGTGCCACCAGTGACCCCTTAGGGGGAGAAGAGACCCAGTACTTC. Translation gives CATSDPLGGEETQYF.

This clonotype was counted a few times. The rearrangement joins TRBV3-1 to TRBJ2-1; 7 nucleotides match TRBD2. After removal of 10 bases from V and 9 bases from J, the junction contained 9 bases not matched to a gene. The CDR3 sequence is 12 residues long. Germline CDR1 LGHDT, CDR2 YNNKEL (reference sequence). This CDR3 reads CATKGGSTEQFF. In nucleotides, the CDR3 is TGTGCCACCAAGGGCGGGAGCACTGAGCAGTTCTTC.

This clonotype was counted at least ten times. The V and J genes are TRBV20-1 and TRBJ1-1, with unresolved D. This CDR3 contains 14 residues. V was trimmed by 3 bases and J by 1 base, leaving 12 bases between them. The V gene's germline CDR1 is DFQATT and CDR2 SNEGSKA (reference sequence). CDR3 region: CSASHSLSNTEAFF. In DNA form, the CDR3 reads TGCAGTGCTAGTCACAGTCTATCGAACACTGAAGCTTTCTTT.